Shown below are 20 T cell receptor beta chains from a single sample sequenced in a study of T cells in narcolepsy. Measured with immunoSEQ multiplex PCR; TCRdb has only the in-frame clones, and not every one. This sample has 20,000 to 30,000 clones; approximately 89% occur once, and the top ten carry approximately 1.3%. Sequencing used CD45RA- memory CD4+ T cells from PBMCs. The receptors shown here come from a human donor with narcolepsy.

The V and J genes are TRBV28 and TRBJ2-5; 10 bases fit TRBD2. V lost 3 bases to trimming and J lost 2 bases; unmatched junction nucleotides: 6. Germline values: CDR1 MDHEN, CDR2 SYDVKM. The CDR3 length is 16 residues. Here the CDR3 reads CASSFPLAGAQETQYF. The CDR3 DNA is TGTGCCAGCAGTTTTCCTCTAGCGGGAGCTCAAGAGACCCAGTACTTC. The full variable domain, its missing parts supplied by reference TRBV28 and TRBJ2-5, is DVKVTQSSRYLVKRTGEKVFLECVQDMDHENMFWYRQDPGLGLRLIYFSYDVKMKEKGDIPEGYSVSREKKERFSLILESASTNQTSMYLCASSFPLAGAQETQYFGPGTRLLVL.

The chain recombines TRBV5-1 with TRBJ2-7; D possibly corresponds to TRBD1 (6 bases). Trimming shortened V by 4 bases and J by 1 base, and 15 bases separated the two germline ends. The CDR3 totals 15 residues. In germline, CDR1 is SGHRS, CDR2 YFSETQ. The CDR3 is CASSIQGSQSYEQYF. In DNA form, the CDR3 reads TGCGCCAGCAGCATACAGGGCTCTCAGTCCTACGAGCAGTACTTC.

V gene TRBV7-6 combines with J gene TRBJ2-6, with D tentatively TRBD1 (5 bases). CDR1 is SGHVS, CDR2 FNYEAQ, per germline. The ends were cut back, 1 base at V and 2 bases at J, with 6 bases in the middle. This CDR3 has 15 residues. This chain's CDR3 is CASSLGTTGANVLTF. The CDR3 DNA reads as TGTGCCAGCAGCTTAGGGACAACTGGGGCCAACGTCCTGACTTTC.

The V and J genes are TRBV5-1 and TRBJ2-1; 10 nucleotides match TRBD2. Germline CDR1 SGHRS, CDR2 YFSETQ. The length of the CDR3 is 16 residues. The V and J ends lost 2 bases and 4 bases, in that order; junction bases with no gene match: 6. CDR3 coding DNA: TGCGCCAGCAGCTTATTCGGGACTAGCGATTACAATGAGCAGTTCTTC. It specifies CASSLFGTSDYNEQFF.

The chain uses TRBV7-8 and TRBJ2-7; TRBD1 matches 8 bases. The CDR3 contains 16 residues. The ends lost 3 bases at V and 3 bases at J; junction bases unmatched: 10. Germline V gene sequence: CDR1 SGHVS, CDR2 FQNEAQ. CDR3 loop: CASSFHVDRGHYEQYF. Here the CDR3 DNA reads TGTGCCAGCAGCTTCCATGTCGACAGGGGCCACTACGAGCAGTACTTC.

The chain carries TRBV12-5 and TRBJ2-5, with D perhaps matching TRBD2 (6 bases). V shed 6 bases and J shed 7 bases, with 15 bases lying between them. Germline values: CDR1 LGHNT, CDR2 FRNRAP. This CDR3 comprises 13 residues. CDR3 sequence: CASGPGGDLTQYF. CDR3 nucleotide sequence: TGTGCTAGTGGCCCCGGGGGTGATCTGACCCAGTACTTC.

CDR3 in amino acids: CASSPLSGSLSEQYF. The CDR3 coding sequence is TGTGCCAGCTCACCACTTAGCGGGAGCCTTTCCGAGCAGTACTTC. This rearrangement joins TRBV18 to TRBJ2-7, with 9 bases identical to TRBD2. Per the germline V gene, CDR1 is KGHSH and CDR2 is LQKENI. J was trimmed by 6 bases and V by 1 base; bases with no gene match: 7. The CDR3 extends over 15 amino acids.

The chain links TRBV11-3 to TRBJ2-1; 7 bases align to TRBD2. Germline V gene lookup returns CDR1 SGHNT and CDR2 YENEEA. With 0 bases clipped from V and 10 bases from J, the junction kept 9 bases outside the gene matches. This CDR3 is built from 15 residues. CDR3 loop: CASSLDRREGGEQFF. The CDR3 DNA follows: TGTGCCAGCAGCTTAGATCGCAGGGAGGGCGGCGAGCAGTTCTTC.

Written as DNA, the CDR3 is TGTGCCAGCAGTGCGAGGACTAGCTCCTACAATGAGCAGTTCTTC. Translation gives CASSARTSSYNEQFF. This chain joins TRBV2 and TRBJ2-1; 7 bases align to TRBD2. Germline-derived CDR1 and CDR2 are SNHLY and FYNNEI. Germline trimming cut 4 bases from V and 0 bases from J; bases unmatched to any gene: 3. This CDR3 is 15 amino acids long.

The chain uses TRBV15 and TRBJ2-2; 12 bases are a match to TRBD2. The V gene's germline CDR1 is LNHNV and CDR2 YYDKDF (reference sequence). With 3 bases clipped from V and 4 bases from J, the junction kept 12 bases outside the gene matches. CDR3 length equals 19 residues. CDR3 in DNA: TGTGCCACCAGCAGGTCTCTAGCGGGAGGGCCTTTTAGCACCGGGGAGCTGTTTTTT. It encodes CATSRSLAGGPFSTGELFF.

This rearrangement joins TRBV19 to TRBJ2-5; 15 nucleotides match TRBD2. The V gene end was trimmed by 4 bases and the J gene end by 10 bases; junction bases not matched to a gene: 13. Germline loops: CDR1 LNHDA, CDR2 SQIVND (reference sequence). CDR3 length equals 17 residues. CDR3: CASSTGLAGGPLGNQYF. The CDR3 region has the DNA TGTGCCAGTAGTACGGGACTAGCGGGAGGCCCCCTGGGAAACCAGTACTTC.

As DNA, the CDR3 is TGTGCCAGCAGCCAGGGCAGGGGGGATGGCTACACCTTC. Translation: CASSQGRGDGYTF. This rearrangement joins TRBV4-2 to TRBJ1-2; 7 nucleotides align to TRBD1. Germline V gives CDR1 LGHNA, CDR2 YNFKEQ. This CDR3 has 13 amino acids. V dropped 3 bases and J dropped 6; count of bases not matched to a gene: 4.

This chain connects TRBV6-4 to TRBJ1-1; the D gene is possibly TRBD1 (5 bases). The CDR3 runs to 13 residues. Between the trimmed V and J ends, which lost 3 bases and 3 bases, there was a span of 8 bases. The germline gives CDR1 MRHNA, CDR2 SNTAGT. The CDR3 region is CASSEQGYTEAFF. The CDR3, as DNA: TGTGCCAGCAGTGAGCAGGGTTACACTGAAGCTTTCTTT.

The chain is built from TRBV5-1 and TRBJ2-7; 7 bases fit TRBD2. The germline CDR1 and CDR2 sequences are SGHRS and YFSETQ. The CDR3 consists of 13 residues. Trimming removed 3 bases from V and 2 bases from J; junction bases left unmatched: 2. CDR3 sequence reads: CASSSSGPYEQYF. CDR3 bases: TGCGCCAGCAGCTCTAGCGGACCCTACGAGCAGTACTTC.

This chain connects TRBV2 to TRBJ2-5; 7 positions agree with TRBD1. The end of the DNA is better explained by TRBJ2-7, so the J call may be wrong. The CDR3 length is 14 residues. Germline loops: CDR1 SNHLY, CDR2 FYNNEI. The CDR3: CASRRVLTGYEQYF. The CDR3 DNA reads as TGTGCCAGCCGTCGTGTATTGACAGGGTACGAGCAGTACTTC.

The V gene is TRBV5-1, the J gene TRBJ2-5; TRBD1 might be the D (7 bases). The end of the DNA is better explained by TRBJ2-7, so the J call may be wrong. The V gene's germline CDR1 is SGHRS and CDR2 YFSETQ. CDR3 length: 17 residues. The CDR3 sequence is CASSPRGQGGSDYEQYF. The CDR3 coding sequence is TGCGCCAGCAGCCCCCGTGGGCAGGGGGGATCGGACTACGAGCAGTACTTC.

The genes are TRBV6-1 and TRBJ2-7; TRBD2 matches at 11 bases. V lost 6 bases and J lost 5; bases outside the gene matches: 3. Germline V lookup: CDR1 MNHNS, CDR2 SASEGT. The CDR3 is 13 residues long. CDR3 DNA sequence: TGTGCCAGCAGAGTAGCGGGAGGGGACGAGCAGTACTTC. The encoded protein is CASRVAGGDEQYF.

The chain employs TRBV5-1 and TRBJ2-2; weak D call: TRBD1 (6 bases). V was clipped by 4 bases and J by 7 bases, with 20 bases between them. The CDR3 spans 16 residues. Germline values: CDR1 SGHRS, CDR2 YFSETQ. CDR3 sequence (DNA): TGCGCCAGCAGCCAGATAGGACAGTGGTCCATCGGGGAGCTGTTTTTT. This sequence encodes CASSQIGQWSIGELFF. Drawing the rest from reference TRBV5-1 and TRBJ2-2, the complete variable domain is KAGVTQTPRYLIKTRGQQVTLSCSPISGHRSVSWYQQTPGQGLQFLFEYFSETQRNKGNFPGRFSGRQFSNSRSEMNVSTLELGDSALYLCASSQIGQWSIGELFFGEGSRLTVL.

This chain connects TRBV9 to TRBJ2-7; maybe TRBD1 (6 bases). The CDR3 has 14 amino acids. Germline CDR1 SGDLS, CDR2 YYNGEE. The ends were cut back, 2 bases at V and 7 bases at J, with 16 bases in the middle. In DNA, the CDR3 is TGTGCCAGCAGCGTTGGGGGCCATCCCGGGGAGCAGTACTTC. Protein: CASSVGGHPGEQYF. Supplemented by reference TRBV9 and TRBJ2-7, the full variable domain reads DSGVTQTPKHLITATGQRVTLRCSPRSGDLSVYWYQQSLDQGLQFLIQYYNGEERAKGNILERFSAQQFPDLHSELNLSSLELGDSALYFCASSVGGHPGEQYFGPGTRLTVT.

This chain uses TRBV5-1 with TRBJ2-3; TRBD1 aligns across 10 bases. This CDR3 region has 15 residues. Germline V gene lookup returns CDR1 SGHRS and CDR2 YFSETQ. Trimming cost V 7 bases and J 2 bases; bases outside gene matches: 7. This chain's CDR3 is CASGDRGQATDTQYF. The CDR3 region has the DNA TGCGCCAGCGGAGACAGGGGGCAGGCCACAGATACGCAGTATTTT.